These T cell receptor beta chains were read from a single sample in a study of blood T cell repertoires in COVID-19. Clones were read by immunoSEQ multiplex PCR, and TCRdb kept only the in-frame ones, dropping some. The sample yields fewer than 80,000 clones, 74% seen once. Source material: peripheral blood. The source is an elderly woman with acute or convalescent COVID-19. Each CDR3 is given with its conserved first and last residue. Each record gives: CDR3 protein, CDR3 DNA, D gene, J gene, clone size, V gene. The D gene is left open where the match is weak. Clone size appears in some rows only: once, few, many, or a class for an expanded clone.

cdr3_aa: CASRTSGQTGELFF
cdr3_nt: TGTGCCAGCAGAACTAGCGGGCAAACCGGGGAGCTGTTTTTT
d_call: TRBD2
j_call: TRBJ2-2
clone_size: -
v_call: TRBV11-2

cdr3_aa: CATSDLTSGRALADTQYF
cdr3_nt: TGTGCCACCAGTGATTTGACTAGCGGGAGGGCCTTGGCAGATACGCAGTATTTT
d_call: TRBD2
j_call: TRBJ2-3
clone_size: once
v_call: TRBV24-1

cdr3_aa: CASSPDWSSGANVLTF
cdr3_nt: TGTGCCAGCAGCCCCGACTGGAGCTCTGGGGCCAACGTCCTGACTTTC
d_call: -
j_call: TRBJ2-6
clone_size: -
v_call: TRBV25-1

cdr3_aa: CASSSTSTAGNTEAFF
cdr3_nt: TGTGCCAGCAGCTCCACGTCGACAGCAGGGAACACTGAAGCTTTCTTT
d_call: -
j_call: TRBJ1-1
clone_size: few
v_call: TRBV7-2

cdr3_aa: CASSLVAGVSDTQYF
cdr3_nt: TGCGCCAGCAGCTTGGTAGCGGGAGTGAGTGATACGCAGTATTTT
d_call: TRBD2
j_call: TRBJ2-3
clone_size: few
v_call: TRBV5-1

cdr3_aa: CASSQVGSGTYNEQFF
cdr3_nt: TGCGCCAGCAGCCAAGTTGGTAGCGGAACCTACAATGAGCAGTTCTTC
d_call: -
j_call: TRBJ2-1
clone_size: -
v_call: TRBV4-3

cdr3_aa: CASSYSRNTEAFF
cdr3_nt: TGTGCCAGCAGTTACTCGAGAAACACTGAAGCTTTCTTT
d_call: -
j_call: TRBJ1-1
clone_size: -
v_call: TRBV6-5

cdr3_aa: CASSSGQTYSNQPQHF
cdr3_nt: TGTGCCAGCAGTTCCGGACAGACTTATAGCAATCAGCCCCAGCATTTT
d_call: -
j_call: TRBJ1-5
clone_size: -
v_call: TRBV28

cdr3_aa: CASSRHRATDTQYF
cdr3_nt: TGTGCCAGTAGTAGGCACAGGGCAACAGATACGCAGTATTTT
d_call: -
j_call: TRBJ2-3
clone_size: -
v_call: TRBV19

cdr3_aa: CASSSTNRGQPQHF
cdr3_nt: TGTGCCAGCAGCTCTACTAACAGGGGGCAGCCCCAGCATTTT
d_call: TRBD1
j_call: TRBJ1-5
clone_size: -
v_call: TRBV5-6

cdr3_aa: CASSVGWREGQGTGELFF
cdr3_nt: TGTGCCAGCAGCGTAGGTTGGCGGGAGGGCCAGGGCACCGGGGAGCTGTTTTTT
d_call: TRBD2
j_call: TRBJ2-2
clone_size: many
v_call: TRBV9

cdr3_aa: CASSGRDWETQYF
cdr3_nt: TGTGCCAGCAGCGGGAGGGACTGGGAGACCCAGTACTTC
d_call: TRBD2
j_call: TRBJ2-5
clone_size: -
v_call: TRBV12-3/TRBV12-4

cdr3_aa: CASRPGGGVTGELFF
cdr3_nt: TGTGCCAGCAGGCCGGGCGGGGGCGTCACCGGGGAGCTGTTTTTT
d_call: -
j_call: TRBJ2-2
clone_size: -
v_call: TRBV7-2

cdr3_aa: CSAVPGPGYTF
cdr3_nt: TGCAGTGCCGTCCCTGGGCCCGGCTACACCTTC
d_call: -
j_call: TRBJ1-2
clone_size: -
v_call: TRBV20-1

cdr3_aa: CASSLGGHTEAFF
cdr3_nt: TGTGCCAGCAGCTTAGGTGGGCACACTGAAGCTTTCTTT
d_call: -
j_call: TRBJ1-1
clone_size: -
v_call: TRBV7-2

cdr3_aa: CASSHSRECGTGAGELFF
cdr3_nt: TGCGCCAGCAGTCACTCGCGGGAGTGTGGAACTGGCGCCGGGGAGCTGTTTTTT
d_call: TRBD2
j_call: TRBJ2-2
clone_size: -
v_call: TRBV23-1

cdr3_aa: CASRLLAGAYEQYF
cdr3_nt: TGTGCCAGCAGGTTACTAGCGGGGGCCTACGAGCAGTACTTC
d_call: TRBD2
j_call: TRBJ2-7
clone_size: once
v_call: TRBV4-2

cdr3_aa: CASSRTGSTNEKLFF
cdr3_nt: TGTGCCAGCAGTAGAACGGGTTCAACTAATGAAAAACTGTTTTTT
d_call: -
j_call: TRBJ1-4
clone_size: -
v_call: TRBV6-5

cdr3_aa: CASSLFDRGTEAFF
cdr3_nt: TGTGCCAGCAGCTTGTTTGACAGGGGCACTGAAGCTTTCTTT
d_call: TRBD1
j_call: TRBJ1-1
clone_size: -
v_call: TRBV5-5

cdr3_aa: CASSRTRSDNEQFF
cdr3_nt: TGTGCCAGCAGCCGGACTAGAAGTGACAATGAGCAGTTCTTC
d_call: TRBD2
j_call: TRBJ2-1
clone_size: -
v_call: TRBV5-8

cdr3_aa: CASAPGTSGIETQYF
cdr3_nt: TGCGCCAGCGCGCCCGGGACTAGCGGGATTGAGACCCAGTACTTC
d_call: TRBD2
j_call: TRBJ2-5
clone_size: -
v_call: TRBV4-3

cdr3_aa: CASSQLEGVYTQYF
cdr3_nt: TGTGCCAGCAGCCAATTGGAGGGTGTATATACGCAGTATTTT
d_call: -
j_call: TRBJ2-3
clone_size: once
v_call: TRBV11-2

cdr3_aa: CASRDRGRYEQYF
cdr3_nt: TGTGCCAGCCGGGACAGGGGCCGTTACGAGCAGTACTTC
d_call: TRBD1
j_call: TRBJ2-7
clone_size: -
v_call: TRBV2

cdr3_aa: CATSDFNWGQANTGELFF
cdr3_nt: TGTGCCACCAGTGATTTTAATTGGGGACAGGCTAACACCGGGGAGCTGTTTTTT
d_call: TRBD1
j_call: TRBJ2-2
clone_size: -
v_call: TRBV24-1

cdr3_aa: CASSLRGEGYGYTF
cdr3_nt: TGCGCCAGCAGCTTGAGAGGCGAGGGCTATGGCTACACCTTC
d_call: -
j_call: TRBJ1-2
clone_size: -
v_call: TRBV5-1

cdr3_aa: CASSETGQFGGYTF
cdr3_nt: TGTGCCAGCAGTGAGACAGGGCAGTTCGGCGGCTACACCTTC
d_call: TRBD1
j_call: TRBJ1-2
clone_size: -
v_call: TRBV28

cdr3_aa: CASSTGLAGEVETQYF
cdr3_nt: TGTGCCAGCAGCACGGGACTAGCGGGAGAGGTGGAGACCCAGTACTTC
d_call: TRBD2
j_call: TRBJ2-5
clone_size: -
v_call: TRBV7-8

cdr3_aa: CASSTRRTSGSSDNEQFF
cdr3_nt: TGTGCCAGCAGCACTCGAAGGACTAGCGGGAGTAGCGACAATGAGCAGTTCTTC
d_call: TRBD2
j_call: TRBJ2-1
clone_size: few
v_call: TRBV7-8

cdr3_aa: CASSISTRGFNEQYF
cdr3_nt: TGTGCCAGTAGTATATCGACTAGGGGATTCAACGAGCAGTACTTC
d_call: -
j_call: TRBJ2-7
clone_size: -
v_call: TRBV19

cdr3_aa: CASSRGGRGQAFF
cdr3_nt: TGTGCCAGCTCACGGGGAGGCAGAGGCCAAGCTTTCTTT
d_call: -
j_call: TRBJ1-1
clone_size: -
v_call: TRBV18

cdr3_aa: CASSLGTGGIPEQFF
cdr3_nt: TGTGCCAGCAGCTTAGGGACAGGGGGGATACCTGAGCAGTTCTTC
d_call: TRBD1
j_call: TRBJ2-1
clone_size: -
v_call: TRBV7-2

cdr3_aa: CASSLGQGPNEQFF
cdr3_nt: TGTGCCAGCAGCTTAGGACAGGGGCCGAATGAGCAGTTCTTC
d_call: TRBD1
j_call: TRBJ2-1
clone_size: -
v_call: TRBV7-9

cdr3_aa: CASSLGTVIYEQYF
cdr3_nt: TGTGCCAGCAGCTTGGGGACAGTGATCTACGAGCAGTACTTC
d_call: TRBD1
j_call: TRBJ2-7
clone_size: -
v_call: TRBV11-2

cdr3_aa: CASSYSTGRHEQFF
cdr3_nt: TGTGCCAGCAGTTACTCGACAGGGAGGCATGAGCAGTTCTTC
d_call: -
j_call: TRBJ2-1
clone_size: -
v_call: TRBV6-2/TRBV6-3

cdr3_aa: CASSLPGEDTQYF
cdr3_nt: TGCGCCAGCAGCTTGCCAGGGGAGGATACGCAGTATTTT
d_call: -
j_call: TRBJ2-3
clone_size: few
v_call: TRBV5-1

cdr3_aa: CSVASFYAGGNGYTF
cdr3_nt: TGCAGCGTTGCGAGTTTTTATGCAGGGGGCAATGGCTACACCTTC
d_call: TRBD1
j_call: TRBJ1-2
clone_size: once
v_call: TRBV29-1

cdr3_aa: CASSLGRREKLFF
cdr3_nt: TGTGCCAGCAGCTTAGGGAGAAGGGAAAAACTGTTTTTT
d_call: -
j_call: TRBJ1-4
clone_size: -
v_call: TRBV7-2

cdr3_aa: CASSSATSSYEQYF
cdr3_nt: TGTGCCAGCAGTTCGGCGACTAGCAGCTACGAGCAGTACTTC
d_call: TRBD2
j_call: TRBJ2-7
clone_size: -
v_call: TRBV28

cdr3_aa: CASSLGPGGETQYF
cdr3_nt: TGCGCCAGCAGCTTGGGGCCCGGCGGGGAGACCCAGTACTTC
d_call: -
j_call: TRBJ2-5
clone_size: -
v_call: TRBV5-1

cdr3_aa: CASRDRAGETQYF
cdr3_nt: TGTGCCAGCAGGGACAGGGCTGGGGAGACCCAGTACTTC
d_call: TRBD1
j_call: TRBJ2-5
clone_size: -
v_call: TRBV27

cdr3_aa: CASSRELASQETQYF
cdr3_nt: TGTGCCAGCAGCAGAGAACTAGCGTCACAAGAGACCCAGTACTTC
d_call: TRBD2
j_call: TRBJ2-5
clone_size: -
v_call: TRBV6-6

cdr3_aa: CASSISRGRNQPQHF
cdr3_nt: TGTGCCAGTAGTATTTCCAGGGGCCGCAATCAGCCCCAGCATTTT
d_call: -
j_call: TRBJ1-5
clone_size: -
v_call: TRBV19

cdr3_aa: CASSLSPNMRQETQYF
cdr3_nt: TGTGCCAGCAGCTTATCTCCAAACATGAGGCAAGAGACCCAGTACTTC
d_call: -
j_call: TRBJ2-5
clone_size: -
v_call: TRBV11-1

cdr3_aa: CASSIAGANTEAFF
cdr3_nt: TGTGCCAGTAGTATTGCGGGGGCGAACACTGAAGCTTTCTTT
d_call: -
j_call: TRBJ1-1
clone_size: -
v_call: TRBV19

cdr3_aa: CASSLGTDNYGYTF
cdr3_nt: TGCGCCAGCAGCTTAGGGACAGATAACTATGGCTACACCTTC
d_call: TRBD1
j_call: TRBJ1-2
clone_size: -
v_call: TRBV5-1